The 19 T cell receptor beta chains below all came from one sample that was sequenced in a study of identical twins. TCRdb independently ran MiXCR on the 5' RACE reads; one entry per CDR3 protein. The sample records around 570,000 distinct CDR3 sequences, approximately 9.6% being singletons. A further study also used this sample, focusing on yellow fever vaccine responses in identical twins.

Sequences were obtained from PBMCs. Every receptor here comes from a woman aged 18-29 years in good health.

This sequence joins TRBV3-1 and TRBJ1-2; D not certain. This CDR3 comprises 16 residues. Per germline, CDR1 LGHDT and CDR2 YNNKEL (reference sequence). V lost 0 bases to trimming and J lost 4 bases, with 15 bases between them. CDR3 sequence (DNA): TGTGCCAGCAGCCAAGATCGAGAAACCAAGCGCTATGGCTACACCTTC. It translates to CASSQDRETKRYGYTF.

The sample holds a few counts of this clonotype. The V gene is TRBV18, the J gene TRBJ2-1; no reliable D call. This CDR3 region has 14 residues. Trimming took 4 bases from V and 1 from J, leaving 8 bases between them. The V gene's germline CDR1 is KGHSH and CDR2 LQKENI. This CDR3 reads CASSHAESYNEQFF. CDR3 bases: TGTGCCAGCTCACACGCGGAGTCCTACAATGAGCAGTTCTTC.

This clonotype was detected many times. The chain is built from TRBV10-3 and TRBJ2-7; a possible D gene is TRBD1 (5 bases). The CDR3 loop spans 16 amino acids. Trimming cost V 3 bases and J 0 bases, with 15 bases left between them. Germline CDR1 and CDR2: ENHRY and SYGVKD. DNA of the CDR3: TGTGCCATCAGTGATAGGGGAAGAGGCGGCTCCTACGAGCAGTACTTC. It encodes CAISDRGRGGSYEQYF.

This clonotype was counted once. The CDR3 spells CASKLNGRNSNQPQHF. CDR3 nucleotide sequence: TGTGCCAGCAAATTGAACGGACGGAATAGCAATCAGCCCCAGCATTTT. J is TRBJ1-5 and V is TRBV6-1; D is ambiguous. Germline V gives CDR1 MNHNS, CDR2 SASEGT. The CDR3 loop spans 16 amino acids. The V and J ends lost 7 bases and 0 bases respectively, with 16 bases between them.

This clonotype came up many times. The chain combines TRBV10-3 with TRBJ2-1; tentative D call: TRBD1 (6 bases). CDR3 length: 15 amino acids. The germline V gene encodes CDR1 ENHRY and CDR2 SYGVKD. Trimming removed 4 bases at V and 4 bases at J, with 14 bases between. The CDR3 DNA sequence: TGTGCCATCAGTGTACAGGGCGTTGGGTACAATGAGCAGTTCTTC. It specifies CAISVQGVGYNEQFF.

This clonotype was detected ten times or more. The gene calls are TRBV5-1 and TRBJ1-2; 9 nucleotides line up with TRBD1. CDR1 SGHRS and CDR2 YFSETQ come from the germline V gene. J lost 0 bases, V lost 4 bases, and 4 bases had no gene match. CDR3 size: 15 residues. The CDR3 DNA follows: TGCGCCAGCAGCCGGGACAGGGCGACTAACTATGGCTACACCTTC. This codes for CASSRDRATNYGYTF.

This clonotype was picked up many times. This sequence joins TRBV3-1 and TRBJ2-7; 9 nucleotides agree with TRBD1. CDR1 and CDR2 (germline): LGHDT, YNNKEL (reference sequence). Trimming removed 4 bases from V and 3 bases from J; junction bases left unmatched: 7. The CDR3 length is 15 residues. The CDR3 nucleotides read TGTGCCAGCAGCCTCCGGGACAGGGCGATCTACGAGCAGTACTTC. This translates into CASSLRDRAIYEQYF.

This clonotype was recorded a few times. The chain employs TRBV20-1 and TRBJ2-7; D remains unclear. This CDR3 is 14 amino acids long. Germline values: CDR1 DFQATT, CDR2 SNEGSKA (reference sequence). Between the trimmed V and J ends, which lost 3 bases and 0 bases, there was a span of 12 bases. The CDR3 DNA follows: TGCAGTGCTAGCGGGTACCATAACTCCTACGAGCAGTACTTC. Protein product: CSASGYHNSYEQYF.

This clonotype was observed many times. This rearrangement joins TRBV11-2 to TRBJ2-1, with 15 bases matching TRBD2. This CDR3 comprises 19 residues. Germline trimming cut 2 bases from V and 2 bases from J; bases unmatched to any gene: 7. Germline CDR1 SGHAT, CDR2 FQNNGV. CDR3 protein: CASSLRTSGGAITYNEQFF. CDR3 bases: TGTGCCAGCAGCTTACGGACTAGCGGGGGGGCCATCACCTACAATGAGCAGTTCTTC. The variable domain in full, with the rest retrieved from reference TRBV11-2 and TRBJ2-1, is EAGVAQSPRYKIIEKRQSVAFWCNPISGHATLYWYQQILGQGPKLLIQFQNNGVVDDSQLPKDRFSAERLKGVDSTLKIQPAKLEDSAVYLCASSLRTSGGAITYNEQFFGPGTRLTVL.

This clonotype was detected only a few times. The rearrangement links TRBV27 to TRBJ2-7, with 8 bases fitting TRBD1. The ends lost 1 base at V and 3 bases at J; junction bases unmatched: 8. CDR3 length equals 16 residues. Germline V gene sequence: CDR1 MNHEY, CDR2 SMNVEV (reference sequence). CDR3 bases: TGTGCCAGCAGTTTATTCGACAGGGGACCTGTCTACGAGCAGTACTTC. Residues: CASSLFDRGPVYEQYF.

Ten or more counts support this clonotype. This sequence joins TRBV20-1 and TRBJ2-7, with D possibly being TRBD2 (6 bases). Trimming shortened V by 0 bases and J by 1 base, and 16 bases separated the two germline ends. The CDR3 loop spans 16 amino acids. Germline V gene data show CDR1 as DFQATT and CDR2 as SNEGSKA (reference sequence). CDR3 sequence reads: CSAREGVRERSYEQYF. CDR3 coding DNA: TGCAGTGCTAGAGAGGGGGTCCGGGAGAGGTCCTACGAGCAGTACTTC.

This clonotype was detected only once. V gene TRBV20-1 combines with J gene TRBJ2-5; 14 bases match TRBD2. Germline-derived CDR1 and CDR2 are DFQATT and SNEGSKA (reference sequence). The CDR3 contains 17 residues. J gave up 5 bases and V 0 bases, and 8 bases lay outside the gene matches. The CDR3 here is CSARDLWTSGRRETQYF. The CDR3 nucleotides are TGCAGTGCTAGAGATCTCTGGACTAGCGGGAGGCGTGAGACCCAGTACTTC.

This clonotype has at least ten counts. CDR3 protein: CASSPGRVFYEQYF. The CDR3 DNA follows: TGTGCCAGCTCACCAGGTAGGGTGTTCTACGAGCAGTACTTC. The V gene is TRBV18, the J gene TRBJ2-7; D call uncertain. Between the trimmed V and J ends, which lost 2 bases and 3 bases, there was a span of 11 bases. Germline V lookup: CDR1 KGHSH, CDR2 LQKENI. The length of the CDR3 is 14 residues.

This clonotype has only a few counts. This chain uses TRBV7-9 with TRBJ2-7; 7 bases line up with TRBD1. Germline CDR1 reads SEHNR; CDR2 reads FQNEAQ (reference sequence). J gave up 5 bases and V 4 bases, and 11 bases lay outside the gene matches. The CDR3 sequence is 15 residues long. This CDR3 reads CASSSTPDRVNEQYF. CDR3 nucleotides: TGTGCCAGCAGCTCAACCCCTGACAGGGTAAACGAGCAGTACTTC.

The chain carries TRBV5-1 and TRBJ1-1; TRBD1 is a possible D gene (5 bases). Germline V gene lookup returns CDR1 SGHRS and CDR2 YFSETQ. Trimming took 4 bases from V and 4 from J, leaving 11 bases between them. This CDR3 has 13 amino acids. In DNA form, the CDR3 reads TGCGCCAGCAGCCAGCAGGGCGGCACTGAAGCTTTCTTT. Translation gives CASSQQGGTEAFF.

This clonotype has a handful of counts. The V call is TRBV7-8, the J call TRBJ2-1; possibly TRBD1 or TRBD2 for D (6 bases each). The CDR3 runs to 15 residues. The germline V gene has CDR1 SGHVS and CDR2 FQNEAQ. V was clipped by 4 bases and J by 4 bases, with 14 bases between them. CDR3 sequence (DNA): TGTGCCAGCAGCTCTTTGCCGGGGGCTTACAATGAGCAGTTCTTC. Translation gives CASSSLPGAYNEQFF.

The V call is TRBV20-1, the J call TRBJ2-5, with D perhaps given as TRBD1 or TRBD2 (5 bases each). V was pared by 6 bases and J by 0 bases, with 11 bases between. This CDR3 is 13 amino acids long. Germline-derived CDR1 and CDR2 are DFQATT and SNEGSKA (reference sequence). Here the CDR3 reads CSASGTHQETQYF. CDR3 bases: TGCAGTGCCTCAGGGACCCACCAAGAGACCCAGTACTTC.

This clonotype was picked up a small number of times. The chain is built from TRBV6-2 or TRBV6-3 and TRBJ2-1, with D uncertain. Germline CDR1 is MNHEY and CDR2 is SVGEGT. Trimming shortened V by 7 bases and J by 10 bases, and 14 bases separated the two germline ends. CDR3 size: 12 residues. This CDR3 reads CASISFQDEQFF. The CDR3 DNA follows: TGTGCCAGCATTTCCTTCCAAGACGAGCAGTTCTTC.

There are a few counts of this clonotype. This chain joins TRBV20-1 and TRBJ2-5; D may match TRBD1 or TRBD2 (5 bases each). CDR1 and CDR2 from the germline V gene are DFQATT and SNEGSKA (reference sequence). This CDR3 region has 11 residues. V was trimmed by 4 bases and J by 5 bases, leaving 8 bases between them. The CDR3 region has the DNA TGCAGTGCTACAGGGACGGAGACCCAGTACTTC. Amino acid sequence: CSATGTETQYF.